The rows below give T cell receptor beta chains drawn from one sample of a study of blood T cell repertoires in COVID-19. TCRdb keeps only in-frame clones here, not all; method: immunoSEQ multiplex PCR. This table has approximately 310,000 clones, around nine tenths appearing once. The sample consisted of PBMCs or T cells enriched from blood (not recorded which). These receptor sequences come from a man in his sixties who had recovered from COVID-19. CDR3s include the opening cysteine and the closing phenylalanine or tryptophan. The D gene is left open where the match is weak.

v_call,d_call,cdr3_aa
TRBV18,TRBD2,CASSSGLAGGGEQYF
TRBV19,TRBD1,CASSSGGIRNTEAFF
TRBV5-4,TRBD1,CASSYGTGGNYGYTF
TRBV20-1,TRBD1,CSASTGTGRTGELFF
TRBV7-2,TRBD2,CASSPSGSADTQYF
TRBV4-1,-,CASSQIPGHQNTQYF
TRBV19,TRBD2,CASSIRGGRYTGELFF
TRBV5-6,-,CASSWGRNTEAFF
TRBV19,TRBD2,CASSPWTSGSYNEQFF
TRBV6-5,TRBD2,CASRLAGLTDNEQFF
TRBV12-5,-,CASGLGGNYGYTF
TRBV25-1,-,CASSESGEQFF
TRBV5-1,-,CASSWARGLNTEAFF
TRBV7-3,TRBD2,CASSLTGPRTSGSLGNEQFF
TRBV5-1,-,CASSLAQETQYF
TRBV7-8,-,CASSLGPGETQYF
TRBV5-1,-,CASSLEAAVNYGYTF
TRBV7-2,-,CASSLVFGTWGRTDTQYF
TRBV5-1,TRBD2,CASSLYSGSVSYNEQFF
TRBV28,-,CASSRRGASNQPQHF